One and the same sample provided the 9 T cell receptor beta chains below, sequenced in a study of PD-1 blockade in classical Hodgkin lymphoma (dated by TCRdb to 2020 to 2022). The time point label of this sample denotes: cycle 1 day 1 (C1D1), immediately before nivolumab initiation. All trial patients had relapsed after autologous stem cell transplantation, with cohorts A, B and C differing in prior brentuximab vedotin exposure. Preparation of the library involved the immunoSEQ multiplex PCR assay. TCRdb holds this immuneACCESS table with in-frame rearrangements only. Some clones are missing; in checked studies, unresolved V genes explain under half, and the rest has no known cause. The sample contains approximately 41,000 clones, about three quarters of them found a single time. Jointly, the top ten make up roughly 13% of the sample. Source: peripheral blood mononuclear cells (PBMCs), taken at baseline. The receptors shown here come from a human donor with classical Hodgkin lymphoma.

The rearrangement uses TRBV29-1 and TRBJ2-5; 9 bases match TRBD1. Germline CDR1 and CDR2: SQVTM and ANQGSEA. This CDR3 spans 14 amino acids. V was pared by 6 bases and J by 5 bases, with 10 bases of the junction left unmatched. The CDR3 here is CSVARQGDRETQYF. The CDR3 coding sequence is TGCAGCGTGGCCCGACAGGGGGATAGGGAGACCCAGTACTTC.

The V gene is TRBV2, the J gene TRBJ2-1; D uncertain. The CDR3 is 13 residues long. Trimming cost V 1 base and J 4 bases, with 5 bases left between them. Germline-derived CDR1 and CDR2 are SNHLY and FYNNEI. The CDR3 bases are TGTGCCAGCAGTGAAGACCATTACAATGAGCAGTTCTTC. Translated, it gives CASSEDHYNEQFF. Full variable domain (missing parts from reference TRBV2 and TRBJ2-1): EPEVTQTPSHQVTQMGQEVILRCVPISNHLYFYWYRQILGQKVEFLVSFYNNEISEKSEIFDDQFSVERPDGSNFTLKIRSTKLEDSAMYFCASSEDHYNEQFFGPGTRLTVL.

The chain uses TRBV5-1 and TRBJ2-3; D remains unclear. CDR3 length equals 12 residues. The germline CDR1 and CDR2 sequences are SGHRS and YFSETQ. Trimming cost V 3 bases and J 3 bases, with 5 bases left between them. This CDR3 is CASSSTTDTQYF. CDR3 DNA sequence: TGCGCCAGCAGCTCTACTACAGATACGCAGTATTTT.

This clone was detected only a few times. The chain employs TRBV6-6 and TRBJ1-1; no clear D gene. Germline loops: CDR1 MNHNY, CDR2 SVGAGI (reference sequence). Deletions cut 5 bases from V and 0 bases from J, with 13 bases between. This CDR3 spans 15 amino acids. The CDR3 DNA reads TGTGCCAGCAGTCCCGGGCACAGCCTGAACACTGAAGCTTTCTTT. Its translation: CASSPGHSLNTEAFF.

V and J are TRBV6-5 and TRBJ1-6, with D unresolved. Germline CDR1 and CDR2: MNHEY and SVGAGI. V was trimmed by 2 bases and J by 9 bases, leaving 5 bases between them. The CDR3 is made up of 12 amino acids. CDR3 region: CASSYGGSPLHF. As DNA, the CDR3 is TGTGCCAGCAGTTACGGTGGTTCACCCCTCCACTTT.

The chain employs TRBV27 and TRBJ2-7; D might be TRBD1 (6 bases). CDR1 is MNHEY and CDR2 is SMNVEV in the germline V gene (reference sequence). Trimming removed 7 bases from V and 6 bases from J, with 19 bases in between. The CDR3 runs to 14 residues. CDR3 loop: CASMAGQGLGEQYF. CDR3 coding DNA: TGTGCCAGCATGGCAGGTCAGGGGCTCGGCGAGCAGTACTTC.

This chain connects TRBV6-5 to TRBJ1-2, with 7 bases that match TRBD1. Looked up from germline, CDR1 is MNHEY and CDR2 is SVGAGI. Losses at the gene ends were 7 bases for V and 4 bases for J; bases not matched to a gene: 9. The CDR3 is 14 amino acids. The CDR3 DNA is TGTGCCAGCACCTCAGGGGGACTCAGCTATGGCTACACCTTC. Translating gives CASTSGGLSYGYTF.

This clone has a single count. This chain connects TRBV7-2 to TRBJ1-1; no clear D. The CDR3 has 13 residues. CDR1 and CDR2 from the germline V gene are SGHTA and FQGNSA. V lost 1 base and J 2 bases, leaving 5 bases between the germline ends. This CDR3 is CASSLESNTEAFF. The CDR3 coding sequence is TGTGCCAGCAGCTTAGAGAGTAACACTGAAGCTTTCTTT.

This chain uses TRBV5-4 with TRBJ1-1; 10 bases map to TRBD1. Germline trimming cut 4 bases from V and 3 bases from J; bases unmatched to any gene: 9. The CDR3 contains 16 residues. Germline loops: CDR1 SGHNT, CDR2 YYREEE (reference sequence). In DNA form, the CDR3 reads TGTGCCAGCAGCGGGGACAGGGGAGTATGGGACACTGAAGCTTTCTTT. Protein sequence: CASSGDRGVWDTEAFF.